This TCR beta chain was profiled in a study of PD-1 blockade in classical Hodgkin lymphoma. Study overall: It was nivolumab at 3 mg/kg, given intravenously every 2 weeks, that patients received.

The data were produced by immunoSEQ multiplex PCR, yet TCRdb's version contains in-frame clones alone and is incomplete. The table shows about 44,000 clones, with less than 75% occurring only once. The CDR3 contains 12 residues. The ends were cut back, 4 bases at V and 10 bases at J, with 11 bases in the middle. Germline assignment: CDR1 ENHRY and CDR2 SYGVKD. Time point defined: cycle 4 day 1 (C4D1), after less than 7 weeks of nivolumab. Every patient had relapsed following autologous stem cell transplantation, and cohorts differed in brentuximab vedotin exposure. The sequence was collected from a human donor with classical Hodgkin lymphoma. Sample: peripheral blood mononuclear cells (PBMCs), taken before the fourth cycle of nivolumab. The chain employs TRBV10-3 and TRBJ2-1; perhaps TRBD1 as D (5 bases). The CDR3 reads CAISGQGWEQFF. As DNA, the CDR3 is TGTGCCATCAGTGGGCAGGGTTGGGAGCAGTTCTTC.